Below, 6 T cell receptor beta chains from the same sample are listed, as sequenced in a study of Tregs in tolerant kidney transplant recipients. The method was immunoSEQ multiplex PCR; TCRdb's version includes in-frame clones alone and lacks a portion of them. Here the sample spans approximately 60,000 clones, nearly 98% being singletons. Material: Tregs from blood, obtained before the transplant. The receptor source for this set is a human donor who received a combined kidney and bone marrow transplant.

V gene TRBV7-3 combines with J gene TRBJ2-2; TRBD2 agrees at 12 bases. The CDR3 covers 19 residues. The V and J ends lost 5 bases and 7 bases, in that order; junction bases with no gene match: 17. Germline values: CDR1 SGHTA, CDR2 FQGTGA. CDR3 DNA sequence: TGTGCCAGCAGCCACTCACCTGCCTCTAGCGGGAGGGACATCGGGGAGCTGTTTTTT. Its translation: CASSHSPASSGRDIGELFF.

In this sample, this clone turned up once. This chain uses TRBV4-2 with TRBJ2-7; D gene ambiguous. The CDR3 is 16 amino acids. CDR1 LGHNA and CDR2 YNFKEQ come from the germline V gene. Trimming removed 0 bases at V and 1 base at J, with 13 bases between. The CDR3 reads CASSQDGSSYSYEQYF. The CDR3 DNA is TGTGCCAGCAGCCAAGACGGTAGCAGTTATTCCTACGAGCAGTACTTC.

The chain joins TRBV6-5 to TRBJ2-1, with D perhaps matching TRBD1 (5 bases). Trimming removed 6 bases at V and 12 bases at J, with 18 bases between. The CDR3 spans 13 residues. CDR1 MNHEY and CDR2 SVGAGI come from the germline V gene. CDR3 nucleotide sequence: TGTGCCAGCAGGCCACTCCAGGGTTCACGGCAGTTCTTC. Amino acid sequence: CASRPLQGSRQFF.

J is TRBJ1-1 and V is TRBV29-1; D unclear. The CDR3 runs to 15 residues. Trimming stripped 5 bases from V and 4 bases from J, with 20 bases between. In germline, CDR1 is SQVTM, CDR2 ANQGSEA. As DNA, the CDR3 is TGCAGCGTTCTTATCCCTGGCAGGTCCCTCACTGAAGCTTTCTTT. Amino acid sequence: CSVLIPGRSLTEAFF.

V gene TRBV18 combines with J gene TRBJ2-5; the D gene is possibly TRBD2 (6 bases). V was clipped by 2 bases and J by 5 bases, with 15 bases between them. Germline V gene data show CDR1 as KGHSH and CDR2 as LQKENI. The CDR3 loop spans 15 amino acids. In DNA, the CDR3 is TGTGCCAGCTCACCATCGACTAGGAGGTCGGAGACCCAGTACTTC. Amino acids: CASSPSTRRSETQYF.

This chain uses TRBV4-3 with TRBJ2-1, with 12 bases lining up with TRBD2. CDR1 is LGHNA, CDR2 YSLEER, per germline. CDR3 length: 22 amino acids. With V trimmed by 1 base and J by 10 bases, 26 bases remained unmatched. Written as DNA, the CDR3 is TGCGCCAGCAGCCAAGGATATCGTATAGGACTAGCGGGATTGAACAATAGGATGGAGCAGTTCTTC. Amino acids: CASSQGYRIGLAGLNNRMEQFF.